This section outlines one TCR beta chain sequence together with its context. The data belong to a study of blood T cell repertoires in COVID-19. On the study more broadly: Acute and convalescent COVID-19 specimens originated in the United States, Italy and Spain. T cells, B-cell-depleted T cells, or PBMCs supplied cDNA or gDNA.

This CDR3 has 16 amino acids. The V end lost 4 bases, the J end lost 2 bases, and 17 bases lay between the germline ends. Germline CDR1 reads LNHDA; CDR2 reads SQIVND (reference sequence). How the authors handled the data: Amplification from reference gene primers served as the basis for estimated nucleated cell counts. Profiling relied on immunoSEQ multiplex PCR, and the TCRdb table lists in-frame clones only, not all of them. The V and J calls and clone size were taken over from that table, and D and trimming were inferred from the DNA. Here the sample spans around 150,000 clones, around 84% being singletons.

The source of this sequence is a woman aged 80 or over with acute or convalescent COVID-19. Sequenced material: peripheral blood. The chain carries TRBV19 and TRBJ1-1; no clear D. CDR3 in amino acids: CASSNSLIRTNTEAFF. As DNA, the CDR3 is TGTGCCAGTAGTAACTCCCTAATAAGAACCAACACTGAAGCTTTCTTT.